This is a list of T cell receptor beta chains from one sample in a study of T cell repertoires in aging, cancer and after chemotherapy. TCRdb reprocessed the multiplex PCR reads with MiXCR, giving one entry per CDR3 protein. The table records approximately 1,300 distinct CDR3 sequences, around 50% of them present only once. What was sequenced was blood. Receptor source: a human donor with a blood cancer. CDR3s include the opening cysteine and the closing phenylalanine or tryptophan. Fields, in order: J gene, clone size, V gene, D gene, CDR3 protein, CDR3 DNA. The D gene is left open where the match is weak. The size of a clone is reported for some rows only, either as once, few or many, or as a class for expanded clones.

J: TRBJ1-2
size: NA
V: TRBV6-5
D: TRBD1
CDR3: CASRHYYGTVYGYTF
DNA: TGTGCCAGCAGGCACTACTATGGGACAGTTTATGGCTACACCTTC

J: TRBJ1-2
size: large
V: TRBV12-3/TRBV12-4
D: NA
CDR3: CASSSSGDGYTF
DNA: TGTGCCAGCAGTTCTTCAGGGGACGGCTACACCTTC

J: TRBJ2-7
size: NA
V: TRBV5-1
D: NA
CDR3: CASSLMWYPYEQYF
DNA: TGCGCCAGCAGCTTGATGTGGTACCCCTACGAGCAGTACTTC

J: TRBJ2-5
size: large
V: TRBV6-5
D: TRBD2
CDR3: CASSYGVAGGGETQYF
DNA: TGTGCCAGCAGTTACGGGGTAGCGGGGGGGGGGGAGACCCAGTACTTC

J: TRBJ1-1
size: NA
V: TRBV19
D: NA
CDR3: CASSAVPTEAFF
DNA: TGTGCCAGTAGTGCCGTACCCACTGAAGCTTTCTTT

J: TRBJ2-6
size: NA
V: TRBV19
D: NA
CDR3: CASSIYRGSGANVLTF
DNA: TGTGCCAGTAGTATATATCGGGGGTCTGGGGCCAACGTCCTGACTTTC

J: TRBJ2-5
size: medium-sized
V: TRBV5-6
D: TRBD1
CDR3: CASSSRSTGRGQETQYF
DNA: TGTGCCAGCAGCTCACGATCGACAGGGCGAGGACAAGAGACCCAGTACTTC

J: TRBJ2-3
size: NA
V: TRBV6-5
D: TRBD2
CDR3: CASSYGRGRSDTQYF
DNA: TGTGCCAGCAGTTACGGGAGGGGCAGGTCAGATACGCAGTATTTT

J: TRBJ2-7
size: large
V: TRBV5-6
D: NA
CDR3: CASSLGGTGAYEQYF
DNA: TGTGCCAGCAGCTTAGGGGGGACGGGTGCCTACGAGCAGTACTTC

J: TRBJ2-5
size: NA
V: TRBV6-2/TRBV6-3
D: NA
CDR3: CASVRETQETQYF
DNA: TGTGCCAGCGTACGGGAAACCCAAGAGACCCAGTACTTC

J: TRBJ1-2
size: once
V: TRBV12-3/TRBV12-4
D: NA
CDR3: CASSSGTTYGYTF
DNA: TGTGCCAGCAGTTCCGGGACAACCTATGGCTACACCTTC

J: TRBJ1-6
size: NA
V: TRBV30
D: NA
CDR3: CACGTVNSPLHF
DNA: TGTGCCTGTGGGACGGTTAATTCACCCCTCCACTTT

J: TRBJ2-7
size: large
V: TRBV29-1
D: TRBD1
CDR3: CSVIGTGFRNEQYF
DNA: TGCAGCGTCATCGGGACAGGGTTTAGGAACGAGCAGTACTTC

J: TRBJ2-2
size: large
V: TRBV6-5
D: NA
CDR3: CASSSTNTGELFF
DNA: TGTGCCAGCAGTAGTACGAACACCGGGGAGCTGTTTTTT

J: TRBJ2-6
size: large
V: TRBV6-5
D: NA
CDR3: CASSYSWFSGANVLTF
DNA: TGTGCCAGCAGTTACTCGTGGTTCTCTGGGGCCAACGTCCTGACTTTC

J: TRBJ2-2
size: NA
V: TRBV5-1
D: NA
CDR3: CASSSRGDSTGELFF
DNA: TGCGCCAGCAGTTCTAGGGGGGATTCGACCGGGGAGCTGTTTTTT

J: TRBJ2-7
size: few
V: TRBV19
D: NA
CDR3: CASSIRAASSYEQYF
DNA: TGTGCCAGTAGTATAAGGGCGGCCAGCTCCTACGAGCAGTACTTC

J: TRBJ1-5
size: NA
V: TRBV12-3/TRBV12-4
D: TRBD1
CDR3: CASSRTGGGQPQHF
DNA: TGTGCCAGCAGTCGGACAGGGGGCGGCCAGCCCCAGCATTTT

J: TRBJ2-1
size: large
V: TRBV29-1
D: TRBD1
CDR3: CSVGNRGSYNEQFF
DNA: TGCAGCGTGGGTAACAGGGGCTCCTACAATGAGCAGTTCTTC

J: TRBJ2-3
size: NA
V: TRBV7-2
D: TRBD2
CDR3: CASSFPSGGSLSTDTQYF
DNA: TGTGCCAGCAGCTTTCCTAGCGGGGGTTCCCTGTCCACAGATACGCAGTATTTT

J: TRBJ1-2
size: NA
V: TRBV5-7
D: NA
CDR3: CASSLGSGRSPNYGYTF
DNA: TGCGCCAGCAGCTTAGGTTCCGGACGGTCTCCTAACTATGGCTACACCTTC

J: TRBJ1-4
size: once
V: TRBV6-5
D: NA
CDR3: CASRPRGGGVREKLFF
DNA: TGTGCCAGCAGACCCCGAGGCGGGGGGGTTAGGGAAAAACTGTTTTTT

J: TRBJ2-5
size: NA
V: TRBV12-3/TRBV12-4
D: NA
CDR3: CASILGQALQETQYF
DNA: TGTGCCAGCATCTTAGGGCAGGCCCTCCAAGAGACCCAGTACTTC

J: TRBJ1-5
size: NA
V: TRBV7-2
D: TRBD1
CDR3: CASSFPDRLNQPQHF
DNA: TGTGCCAGCAGCTTTCCGGACAGGTTAAATCAGCCCCAGCATTTT

J: TRBJ1-2
size: few
V: TRBV5-6
D: TRBD1
CDR3: CASSYRGGGMDGYTF
DNA: TGTGCCAGCAGCTACAGGGGAGGCGGAATGGATGGCTACACCTTC

J: TRBJ2-3
size: NA
V: TRBV11-1
D: NA
CDR3: CASSFWDSLGDTQYF
DNA: TGTGCCAGCAGCTTCTGGGATTCCTTGGGGGATACGCAGTATTTT

J: TRBJ2-5
size: NA
V: TRBV7-3
D: NA
CDR3: CASSLTGTQETQYF
DNA: TGTGCCAGCAGCTTAACTGGGACCCAAGAGACCCAGTACTTC

J: TRBJ1-2
size: NA
V: TRBV6-4
D: NA
CDR3: CASSDWVTGYTF
DNA: TGTGCCAGCAGTGACTGGGTTACTGGCTACACCTTC

J: TRBJ1-5
size: large
V: TRBV30
D: TRBD1
CDR3: CAFSTGMSNQPQHF
DNA: TGTGCCTTCTCGACAGGGATGAGCAATCAGCCCCAGCATTTT

J: TRBJ2-7
size: NA
V: TRBV5-6
D: TRBD1
CDR3: CASSPGTGGNEQYF
DNA: TGCGCCAGCAGCCCCGGGACAGGGGGAAACGAGCAGTACTTC

J: TRBJ2-3
size: large
V: TRBV5-6
D: NA
CDR3: CASSLGAGLGGTQYF
DNA: TGTGCCAGCAGCTTGGGCGCGGGGTTGGGTGGTACGCAGTATTTT

J: TRBJ1-2
size: few
V: TRBV27
D: NA
CDR3: CASKYNVNQGGYTF
DNA: TGTGCCAGCAAATACAACGTGAACCAAGGTGGCTACACCTTC

J: TRBJ1-2
size: NA
V: TRBV7-9
D: NA
CDR3: CASSDTYYGYTF
DNA: TGTGCCAGCAGCGACACCTACTATGGCTACACCTTC

J: TRBJ1-2
size: once
V: TRBV10-3
D: TRBD1
CDR3: CAISESTGGSQNPYGYTF
DNA: TGTGCCATCAGTGAGTCGACAGGGGGGAGCCAAAACCCTTATGGCTACACCTTC

J: TRBJ2-1
size: once
V: TRBV29-1
D: TRBD2
CDR3: CSAWEGLEQFF
DNA: TGCAGCGCGTGGGAGGGACTGGAGCAGTTCTTC

J: TRBJ2-1
size: NA
V: TRBV7-9
D: NA
CDR3: CASSLEEASYNEQFF
DNA: TGTGCTAGCAGCTTAGAAGAGGCATCGTACAATGAGCAGTTCTTC

J: TRBJ2-2
size: NA
V: TRBV6-5
D: NA
CDR3: CDSSYDGTGELFF
DNA: TGTGACAGCAGTTACGACGGTACCGGGGAGCTGTTTTTT

J: TRBJ2-7
size: NA
V: TRBV12-3/TRBV12-4
D: TRBD2
CDR3: CASSHTSGRIPEQYF
DNA: TGTGCCAGCAGTCATACTAGCGGGAGGATACCCGAGCAGTACTTC

J: TRBJ1-1
size: NA
V: TRBV6-5
D: NA
CDR3: CASSYRGQPNTDAFF
DNA: TGTGCCAGCAGTTACAGGGGACAACCGAACACTGATGCTTTCTTT

J: TRBJ1-5
size: NA
V: TRBV6-5
D: TRBD1
CDR3: CASSPRGPYSNQPQHF
DNA: TGTGCCAGCAGCCCCAGGGGGCCCTATAGCAATCAGCCCCAGCATTTT

J: TRBJ2-5
size: medium-sized
V: TRBV7-2
D: NA
CDR3: CASSFSAGPGETQYF
DNA: TGTGCCAGCAGCTTTTCGGCAGGTCCGGGGGAGACCCAGTACTTC

J: TRBJ2-2
size: NA
V: TRBV19
D: TRBD2
CDR3: CASRTTSGRNTGELFF
DNA: TGTGCCAGTAGAACAACTAGCGGGCGGAACACCGGGGAGCTGTTTTTT

J: TRBJ2-1
size: few
V: TRBV7-2
D: TRBD2
CDR3: CASSLGPWASGVPEQFF
DNA: TGTGCCAGCAGCTTAGGGCCCTGGGCTAGCGGGGTCCCTGAGCAGTTCTTC

J: TRBJ2-7
size: few
V: TRBV5-3
D: NA
CDR3: CARPRVAYEQYF
DNA: TGTGCCAGACCCAGGGTAGCTTACGAGCAGTACTTC

J: TRBJ2-3
size: few
V: TRBV6-4
D: TRBD2
CDR3: CASSDSHSSGGGTDTQYF
DNA: TGTGCCAGCAGTGACTCTCACTCTAGCGGGGGGGGCACAGATACGCAGTATTTT

J: TRBJ2-3
size: few
V: TRBV27
D: NA
CDR3: CASIPLSGTDTQYF
DNA: TGTGCCAGCATCCCTCTAAGCGGCACAGATACGCAGTATTTT

J: TRBJ2-3
size: few
V: TRBV7-2
D: NA
CDR3: CASSLQGSADTQYF
DNA: TGTGCCAGCAGCTTACAGGGTTCCGCAGATACGCAGTATTTT

J: TRBJ2-1
size: NA
V: TRBV12-3/TRBV12-4
D: TRBD2
CDR3: CASSLLQRDYNEQFF
DNA: TGTGCCAGCAGTTTACTCCAGCGGGACTACAATGAGCAGTTCTTC

J: TRBJ1-6
size: few
V: TRBV7-2
D: NA
CDR3: CASSLPRGRSPLHF
DNA: TGTGCCAGCAGCTTACCCAGGGGTAGATCACCCCTCCACTTT

J: TRBJ2-2
size: NA
V: TRBV10-3
D: TRBD2
CDR3: CAISEPQTSPGTGELFF
DNA: TGTGCCATCAGTGAGCCGCAGACTAGCCCGGGCACCGGGGAGCTGTTTTTT